This TCR beta chain is from a study of shared clonotypes between healthy human individuals. The study's findings and limits: Researchers sampled only blood; tissue repertoires likely differ. Non-shared clonotypes had lower generation probabilities than clonotypes shared by all four sorted-subset donors.

This CDR3 spans 13 amino acids. Germline-derived CDR1 and CDR2 are SGHTA and FQGTGA. V lost 1 base and J 8 bases, leaving 11 bases between the germline ends. Free of recent acute infections or vaccinations, the donors were healthy HIV-negative adults. Authors' analysis steps: ImmunoSEQ gave junction-only sequences without quality scores, so filtering differed. The method was immunoSEQ multiplex PCR; TCRdb's version includes in-frame clones alone and lacks a portion of them. D and trimming come from the DNA, and the V and J calls and clone size come from that table. This sample carries about 2.4 million clones, around nine tenths of them seen once, and the ten largest clones take roughly 0.14%. Details on this clone: Its antigen remains unknown.

The receptor was derived from a man aged 18 to 30 in good health. The sample taken for sequencing was naive CD4+ T cells sorted from blood. Subset noted: CD45RA+ positively selected. The chain joins TRBV7-3 to TRBJ1-2; TRBD1 might be the D (6 bases). The DNA of the CDR3 is TGTGCCAGCAGCTTAAGGCAGGGGTTAGGCTACACCTTC. As protein: CASSLRQGLGYTF.